This passage covers 28 T cell receptor beta chains from one sample sequenced in a study of CD8 T cells in ankylosing spondylitis. Overall study results and limits: The study identified a TCR beta motif of under ten highly homologous variants that appeared characteristic of ankylosing spondylitis blood.

What these receptors recognize is not known. A single record per CDR3 protein comes from TCRdb applying MiXCR to the 5' RACE reads. The sample yields 200,000 to 250,000 distinct CDR3 sequences, about 17% seen once. The sample was blood, either unsorted or a sorted T cell fraction (not recorded which). The source is a male donor with ankylosing spondylitis.

The chain is built from TRBV5-6 and TRBJ1-6; 9 nucleotides agree with TRBD1. Trimming at V came to 4 bases and at J to 8 bases, leaving 4 bases not matched to a gene. The length of the CDR3 is 14 residues. Germline CDR1 is SGHDT and CDR2 is YYEEEE. The CDR3 loop reads CASSETGGDSPLHF. The CDR3 nucleotides are TGTGCCAGCAGCGAAACAGGGGGCGATTCACCCCTCCACTTT.

This clonotype was seen only a few times. The chain is built from TRBV25-1 and TRBJ1-4; no firm D call. Germline-derived CDR1 and CDR2 are MGHDK and SYGVNS. This CDR3 comprises 15 residues. Deletions cut 1 base from V and 4 bases from J, with 10 bases between. This chain's CDR3 is CASSEWVNDNEKLFF. Here the CDR3 DNA reads TGTGCCAGCAGTGAATGGGTCAATGATAATGAAAAACTGTTTTTT.

This clonotype was found a few times. V gene TRBV6-1 combines with J gene TRBJ1-2; D not resolved. Germline-derived CDR1 and CDR2 are MNHNS and SASEGT. V shed 1 base and J shed 4 bases, with 4 bases lying between them. The CDR3 runs to 12 residues. CDR3 nucleotide sequence: TGTGCCAGCAGTGAAGGGGGCTATGGCTACACCTTC. It specifies CASSEGGYGYTF.

The chain carries TRBV5-1 and TRBJ2-7; 13 bases match TRBD2. V gave up 3 bases and J gave up 7 bases; unmatched junction bases: 7. Germline assignment: CDR1 SGHRS and CDR2 YFSETQ. CDR3 length: 15 amino acids. CDR3 amino acids: CASSWTSGRLGEQYF. In DNA form, the CDR3 reads TGCGCCAGCAGCTGGACTAGCGGGAGACTGGGGGAGCAGTACTTC.

The rearrangement links TRBV7-8 to TRBJ1-5; no clear D. The germline V and J ends were trimmed by 1 base and 0 bases, with 16 bases remaining between them. This CDR3 comprises 18 residues. From germline, CDR1 is SGHVS and CDR2 FQNEAQ. The CDR3 spells CASSLDRGISYSNQPQHF. CDR3 coding DNA: TGTGCCAGCAGCTTAGACCGGGGTATATCTTATAGCAATCAGCCCCAGCATTTT. Looking up the rest from reference TRBV7-8 and TRBJ1-5 gives the full variable domain: GAGVSQSPRYKVAKRGQDVALRCDPISGHVSLFWYQQALGQGPEFLTYFQNEAQLDKSGLPSDRFFAERPEGSVSTLKIQRTQQEDSAVYLCASSLDRGISYSNQPQHFGDGTRLSIL.

This clonotype was counted only a few times. The V and J genes are TRBV27 and TRBJ2-2; 7 bases fit TRBD1. CDR1 MNHEY and CDR2 SMNVEV come from the germline V gene (reference sequence). This CDR3 has 14 amino acids. The V gene end was trimmed by 5 bases and the J gene end by 5 bases; junction bases not matched to a gene: 5. CDR3 in DNA: TGTGCCAGCAGTCTAGGGACAGAGACCGGGGAGCTGTTTTTT. It is translated as CASSLGTETGELFF.

At least ten counts were recorded for this clonotype. This chain connects TRBV4-3 to TRBJ2-7, with a weak D call TRBD1 (5 bases). Germline loops: CDR1 LGHNA, CDR2 YSLEER. The CDR3 runs to 16 residues. V was shortened by 0 bases and J by 0 bases, with 12 bases between the two germline ends. CDR3 nucleotides: TGCGCCAGCAGCCAAGAAGAGGACAACAGCTCCTACGAGCAGTACTTC. Its protein product is CASSQEEDNSSYEQYF.

This clonotype has only a few counts. V and J are TRBV4-1 and TRBJ2-7, with D possibly being TRBD2 (6 bases). The V gene's germline CDR1 is MGHRA and CDR2 YSYEKL. V was pared by 0 bases and J by 3 bases, with 15 bases between. The CDR3 spans 16 residues. CDR3 in amino acids: CASSQDTGSGYYEQYF. CDR3 bases: TGCGCCAGCAGCCAAGATACCGGGAGCGGCTACTACGAGCAGTACTTC.

The sample holds a few counts of this clonotype. The chain is built from TRBV29-1 and TRBJ1-5; 10 positions match TRBD1. In germline, CDR1 is SQVTM, CDR2 ANQGSEA. The CDR3 contains 13 residues. The V segment lost 7 bases and the J segment 7 bases; nucleotides outside the gene matches: 7. Here the CDR3 DNA reads TGCAGCGCCCAGACAGGGGGCGGCCAGCCCCAGCATTTT. It is translated as CSAQTGGGQPQHF.

Ten or more counts support this clonotype. The chain is built from TRBV29-1 and TRBJ2-1, with a possible D match to TRBD2 (6 bases). The CDR3 runs 13 residues. With 5 bases removed from V and 9 bases from J, the gap between germline ends came to 17 bases. Germline assignment: CDR1 SQVTM and CDR2 ANQGSEA. CDR3 sequence: CSVNWAGRVEQFF. For the CDR3, the DNA is TGCAGCGTTAACTGGGCGGGACGGGTTGAGCAGTTCTTC.

This chain links TRBV5-4 with TRBJ1-1; no clear D gene. The CDR3 is 13 amino acids. The germline V gene has CDR1 SGHNT and CDR2 YYREEE (reference sequence). V was clipped by 3 bases and J by 3 bases, with 9 bases between them. The CDR3 nucleotides are TGTGCCAGCAGCTCGCCCGGGGACACTGAAGCTTTCTTT. Residues: CASSSPGDTEAFF.

This clonotype has just a few counts. The V gene is TRBV28, the J gene TRBJ2-1, with 10 bases lining up with TRBD2. This CDR3 contains 19 residues. Germline V CDR1 and CDR2: MDHEN, SYDVKM. Unmatched junction bases numbered 28, after V lost 10 bases and J lost 10 bases. The CDR3 spells CATEDPGTALAGVYYEQFF. The CDR3 nucleotides are TGTGCCACCGAAGACCCCGGGACAGCTCTAGCGGGAGTTTACTACGAGCAGTTCTTC.

The chain carries TRBV25-1 and TRBJ1-2, with D perhaps matching TRBD1 (5 bases). CDR3 length: 15 residues. Trimming removed 1 base at V and 7 bases at J, with 16 bases between. Germline V gene data show CDR1 as MGHDK and CDR2 as SYGVNS. The CDR3 DNA reads as TGTGCCAGCAGTGAATGGGGGGTACCGGGAGGTGGCTACACCTTC. Amino acid sequence: CASSEWGVPGGGYTF.

CDR3 sequence (DNA): TGTGCCAGCAGCTTGGCGGGCGAGCCGGGGACCCAGTACTTC. Protein: CASSLAGEPGTQYF. The rearrangement links TRBV5-5 to TRBJ2-5, with unresolved D. The CDR3 length is 14 residues. CDR1 and CDR2 (germline): SGHKS, YYEKEE (reference sequence). With 0 bases removed from V and 7 bases from J, the gap between germline ends came to 13 bases.

The table lists this clonotype with a few counts. The V and J genes are TRBV2 and TRBJ2-1, with D possibly TRBD2 on 5 matching bases. The CDR3 sequence is 13 residues long. The germline V and J ends were trimmed by 6 bases and 4 bases, with 10 bases remaining between them. CDR1 and CDR2 (germline): SNHLY, FYNNEI. The CDR3 here is CASRDSLYNEQFF. CDR3 bases: TGTGCCAGCAGGGACTCCCTTTACAATGAGCAGTTCTTC.

The J gene is TRBJ2-1, the V gene TRBV30; D remains ambiguous. The CDR3 is 15 residues long. V lost 0 bases and J lost 1, with 10 bases in between. CDR1 is GTSNPN, CDR2 SVGIG, per germline (reference sequence). The CDR3 sequence is CAWSVLSESYNEQFF. The CDR3 DNA reads TGTGCCTGGAGTGTACTGAGCGAATCCTACAATGAGCAGTTCTTC.

This clonotype was counted between two and nine times. The chain uses TRBV7-9 and TRBJ1-2; D remains unclear. Germline V gene sequence: CDR1 SEHNR, CDR2 FQNEAQ (reference sequence). Trimming stripped 4 bases from V and 9 bases from J, with 18 bases between. This CDR3 comprises 14 residues. The CDR3 nucleotides read TGTGCCAGCAGCTCCCTGACCGACGAGCACTGCTACACCTTC. Translation: CASSSLTDEHCYTF. Supplemented by reference TRBV7-9 and TRBJ1-2, the full variable domain reads DTGVSQNPRHKITKRGQNVTFRCDPISEHNRLYWYRQTLGQGPEFLTYFQNEAQLEKSRLLSDRFSAERPKGSFSTLEIQRTEQGDSAMYLCASSSLTDEHCYTFGSGTRLTVV.

This clonotype occurred a few times. The CDR3 DNA sequence: TGCAGCGTTGAAGGCGCACAGACAAGCTCCTACAATGAGCAGTTCTTC. As protein: CSVEGAQTSSYNEQFF. The chain joins TRBV29-1 to TRBJ2-1; D is unclear. The V gene lost 1 base and the J gene lost 0 bases, with 13 bases spanning the gap. Germline CDR1 SQVTM, CDR2 ANQGSEA. This CDR3 has 16 residues.

This clonotype was seen a handful of times. The rearrangement links TRBV5-1 to TRBJ1-1; the match to TRBD1 covers 8 bases. This CDR3 has 16 amino acids. The germline V gene has CDR1 SGHRS and CDR2 YFSETQ. J lost 0 bases, V lost 1 base, and 5 bases had no gene match. The CDR3 spells CASSLPKGQVNTEAFF. The CDR3 bases are TGCGCCAGCAGCTTGCCAAAGGGACAGGTGAACACTGAAGCTTTCTTT.

This clonotype was counted between two and nine times. The J gene is TRBJ1-2, the V gene TRBV29-1; no clear D gene. Germline CDR1 and CDR2: SQVTM and ANQGSEA. There are 11 residues in the CDR3. The ends were cut back, 5 bases at V and 4 bases at J, with 8 bases in the middle. The CDR3 region has the DNA TGCAGCGTTAGGGCCGGCTATGGCTACACCTTC. Amino acids: CSVRAGYGYTF.

This clonotype has a handful of counts. The V call is TRBV7-9, the J call TRBJ1-2; 10 bases align to TRBD1. CDR1 is SEHNR and CDR2 is FQNEAQ in the germline V gene (reference sequence). The CDR3 is made up of 14 amino acids. V shed 5 bases, J shed 8 bases, and the junction held 8 bases outside the gene matches. The CDR3 DNA is TGTGCCAGCAGCCATCGACAGGGGGCGATGGGCTACACCTTC. Encoded protein: CASSHRQGAMGYTF.

This clonotype was detected only a few times. This rearrangement joins TRBV9 to TRBJ2-7; D may correspond to TRBD1 or TRBD2 (5 bases each). Germline CDR1 and CDR2: SGDLS and YYNGEE. The V gene lost 3 bases and the J gene lost 7 bases, with 17 bases spanning the gap. The CDR3 consists of 14 residues. In DNA, the CDR3 is TGTGCCAGCAGCGGTACAGGACTGTCGGGTGAGCAGTACTTC. This translates into CASSGTGLSGEQYF.

This clonotype was seen a handful of times. The chain joins TRBV7-2 to TRBJ2-2; maybe TRBD1 (5 bases). From germline, CDR1 is SGHTA and CDR2 FQGNSA. V lost 1 base to trimming and J lost 6 bases, with 9 bases between them. The CDR3 is 14 amino acids. The CDR3 region is CASSLDWGPGELFF. The CDR3 nucleotides read TGTGCCAGCAGCTTAGATTGGGGCCCCGGGGAGCTGTTTTTT.

The CDR3 sequence is CASSLGRWDEQFF. For the CDR3, the DNA is TGCGCCAGCAGCCTGGGGCGGTGGGATGAGCAGTTCTTC. The chain is built from TRBV5-1 and TRBJ2-1; the D gene is possibly TRBD1 (5 bases). The CDR3 covers 13 residues. V shed 4 bases and J shed 8 bases, with 13 bases lying between them. CDR1 and CDR2 from the germline V gene are SGHRS and YFSETQ.

This chain joins TRBV27 and TRBJ2-7; TRBD2 aligns across 14 bases. Germline V gene lookup returns CDR1 MNHEY and CDR2 SMNVEV (reference sequence). CDR3 length: 17 residues. The junction had 9 bases not matched to a gene; V was cut back by 5 bases and J by 3 bases. The CDR3 here is CASSIGLAGGPYYEQYF. In DNA form, the CDR3 reads TGTGCCAGCAGTATTGGACTAGCGGGAGGCCCATACTACGAGCAGTACTTC.

This chain joins TRBV12-3 or TRBV12-4 and TRBJ2-7, with 10 positions matching TRBD2. CDR3 length: 18 residues. V shed 6 bases, J shed 2 bases, and the junction held 16 bases outside the gene matches. As DNA, the CDR3 is TGTGCCAGCAGCAGCGGGACTAGCGCTTCCTCCCCCACCTACGAGCAGTACTTC. It specifies CASSSGTSASSPTYEQYF.

This sequence joins TRBV7-9 and TRBJ1-1; D unclear. V was trimmed by 4 bases and J by 0 bases, leaving 6 bases between them. The CDR3 sequence is 13 residues long. Germline V CDR1 and CDR2: SEHNR, FQNEAQ (reference sequence). The DNA of the CDR3 is TGTGCCAGCAGCTCTTTCGTGAACACTGAAGCTTTCTTT. Translated: CASSSFVNTEAFF.

This clonotype was picked up a small number of times. The chain carries TRBV20-1 and TRBJ1-2; no reliable D call. There are 16 residues in the CDR3. Looked up from germline, CDR1 is DFQATT and CDR2 is SNEGSKA (reference sequence). V was shortened by 0 bases and J by 1 base, with 15 bases between the two germline ends. CDR3 DNA sequence: TGCAGTGCTAGAGACCACAGCAGCCAGGTTAACTATGGCTACACCTTC. This translates into CSARDHSSQVNYGYTF.